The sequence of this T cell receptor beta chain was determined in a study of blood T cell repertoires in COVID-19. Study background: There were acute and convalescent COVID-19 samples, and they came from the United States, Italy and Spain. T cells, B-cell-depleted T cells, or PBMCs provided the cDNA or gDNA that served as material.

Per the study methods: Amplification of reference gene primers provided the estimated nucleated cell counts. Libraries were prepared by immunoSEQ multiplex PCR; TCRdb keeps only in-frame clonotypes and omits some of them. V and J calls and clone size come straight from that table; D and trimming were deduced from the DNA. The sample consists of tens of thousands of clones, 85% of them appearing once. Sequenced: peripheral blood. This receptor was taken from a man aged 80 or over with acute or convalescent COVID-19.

The CDR3 reads CASSVEGRAGTEAFF. CDR3 nucleotides: TGTGCCAGCAGCGTAGAGGGCAGGGCTGGAACTGAAGCTTTCTTT. This chain connects TRBV9 to TRBJ1-1; a possible D gene is TRBD1 (5 bases). V dropped 0 bases and J dropped 5 bases, with 14 bases sitting between them. CDR3 length equals 15 residues. The germline V gene encodes CDR1 SGDLS and CDR2 YYNGEE.